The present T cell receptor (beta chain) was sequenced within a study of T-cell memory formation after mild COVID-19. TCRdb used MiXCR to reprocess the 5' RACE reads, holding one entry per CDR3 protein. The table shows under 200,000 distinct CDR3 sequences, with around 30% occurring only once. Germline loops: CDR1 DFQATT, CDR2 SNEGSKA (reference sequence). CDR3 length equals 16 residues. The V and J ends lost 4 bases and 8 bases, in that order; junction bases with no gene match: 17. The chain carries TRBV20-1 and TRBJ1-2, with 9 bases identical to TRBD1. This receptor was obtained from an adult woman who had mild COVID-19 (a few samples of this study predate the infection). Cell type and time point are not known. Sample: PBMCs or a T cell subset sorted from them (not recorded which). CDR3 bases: TGCAGTGCTACCAGTTTTTCCGGGACAGGGCCTTGGGGCTACACCTTC. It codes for CSATSFSGTGPWGYTF.